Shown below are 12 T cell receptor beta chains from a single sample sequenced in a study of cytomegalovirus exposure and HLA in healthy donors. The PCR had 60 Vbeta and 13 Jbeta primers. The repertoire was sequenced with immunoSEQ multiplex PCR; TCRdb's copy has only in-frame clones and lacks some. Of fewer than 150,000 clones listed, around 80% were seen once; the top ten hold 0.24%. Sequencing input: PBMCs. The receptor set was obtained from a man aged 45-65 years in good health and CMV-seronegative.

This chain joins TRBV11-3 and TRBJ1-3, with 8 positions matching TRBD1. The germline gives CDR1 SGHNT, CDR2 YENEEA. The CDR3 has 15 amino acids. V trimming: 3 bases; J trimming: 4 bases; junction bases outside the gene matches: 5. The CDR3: CASSFGQGSGNTIYF. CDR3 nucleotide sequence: TGTGCCAGCAGCTTTGGACAGGGATCCGGAAACACCATATATTTT.

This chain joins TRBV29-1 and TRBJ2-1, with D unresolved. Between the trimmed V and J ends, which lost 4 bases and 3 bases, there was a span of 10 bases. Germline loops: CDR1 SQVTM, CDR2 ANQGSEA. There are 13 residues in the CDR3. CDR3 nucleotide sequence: TGCAGCGTTGTGACTCCCCTCTACAATGAGCAGTTCTTC. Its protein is CSVVTPLYNEQFF.

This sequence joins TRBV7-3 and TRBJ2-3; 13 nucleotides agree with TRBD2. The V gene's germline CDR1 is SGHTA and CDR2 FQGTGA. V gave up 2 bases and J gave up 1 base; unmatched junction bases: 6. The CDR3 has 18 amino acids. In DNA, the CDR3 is TGTGCCAGCAGCTTAGGTGGGACTAGCGGGGCGCGCACAGATACGCAGTATTTT. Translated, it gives CASSLGGTSGARTDTQYF.

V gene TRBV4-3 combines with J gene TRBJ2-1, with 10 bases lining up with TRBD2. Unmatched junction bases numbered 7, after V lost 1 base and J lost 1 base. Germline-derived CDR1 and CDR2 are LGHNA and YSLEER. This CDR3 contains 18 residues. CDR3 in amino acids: CASSQGAGGVESYNEQFF. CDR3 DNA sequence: TGCGCCAGCAGCCAAGGAGCGGGGGGGGTGGAGTCCTACAATGAGCAGTTCTTC.

The DNA for the CDR3 is TGTGCCATCAGTGAGTCGACTGACCACTATGGCTACACCTTC. This gives the protein CAISESTDHYGYTF. The chain employs TRBV10-3 and TRBJ1-2; no clear D. CDR3 length: 14 residues. In germline, CDR1 is ENHRY, CDR2 SYGVKD. V lost 0 bases, J lost 3 bases, and 8 bases lay in between.

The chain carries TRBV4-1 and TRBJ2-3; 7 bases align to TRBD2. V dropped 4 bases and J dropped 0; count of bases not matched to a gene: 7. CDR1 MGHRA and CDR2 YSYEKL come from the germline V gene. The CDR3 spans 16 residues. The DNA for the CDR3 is TGCGCCAGCAGCCTAGCGGGCCCCTCTAGCACAGATACGCAGTATTTT. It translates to CASSLAGPSSTDTQYF.

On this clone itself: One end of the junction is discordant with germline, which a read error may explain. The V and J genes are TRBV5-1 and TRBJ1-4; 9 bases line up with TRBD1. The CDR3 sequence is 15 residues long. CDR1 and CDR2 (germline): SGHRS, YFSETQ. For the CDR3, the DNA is TGCTCCAGCAGCCAACAACAGGGGGCGGGGGAAAAACTGTTTTTT. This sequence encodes CSSSQQQGAGEKLFF.

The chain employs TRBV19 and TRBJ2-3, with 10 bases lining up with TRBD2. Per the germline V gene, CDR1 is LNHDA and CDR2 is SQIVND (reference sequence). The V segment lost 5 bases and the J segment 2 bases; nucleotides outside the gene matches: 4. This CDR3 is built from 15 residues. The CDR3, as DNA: TGTGCCAGTAGTGATAGCGGGAGGAACACAGATACGCAGTATTTT. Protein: CASSDSGRNTDTQYF.

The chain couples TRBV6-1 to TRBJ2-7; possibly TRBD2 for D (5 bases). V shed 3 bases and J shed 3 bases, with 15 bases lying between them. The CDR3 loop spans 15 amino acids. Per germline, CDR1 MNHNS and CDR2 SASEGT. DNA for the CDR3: TGTGCCAGCAGTGAGGATCCCGGGAAAATCTACGAGCAGTACTTC. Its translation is CASSEDPGKIYEQYF.

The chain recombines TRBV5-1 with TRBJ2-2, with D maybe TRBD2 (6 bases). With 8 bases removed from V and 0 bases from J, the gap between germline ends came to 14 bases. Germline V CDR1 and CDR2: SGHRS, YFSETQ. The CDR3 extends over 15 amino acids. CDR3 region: CASIGGFANTGELFF. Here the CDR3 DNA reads TGCGCCAGTATTGGGGGGTTCGCGAACACCGGGGAGCTGTTTTTT.

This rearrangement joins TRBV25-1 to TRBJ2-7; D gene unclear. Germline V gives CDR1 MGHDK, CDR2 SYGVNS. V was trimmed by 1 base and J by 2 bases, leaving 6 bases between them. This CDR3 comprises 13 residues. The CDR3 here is CASSEWATYEQYF. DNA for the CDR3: TGTGCCAGCAGTGAATGGGCAACCTACGAGCAGTACTTC.

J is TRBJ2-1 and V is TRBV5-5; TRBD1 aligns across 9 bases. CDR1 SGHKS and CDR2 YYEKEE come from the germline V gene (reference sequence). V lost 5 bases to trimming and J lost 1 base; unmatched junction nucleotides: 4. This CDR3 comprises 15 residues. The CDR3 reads CASRDGTGSYNEQFF. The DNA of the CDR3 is TGTGCCAGCAGGGACGGGACAGGGTCCTACAATGAGCAGTTCTTC.